A selection of T cell receptor beta chains follows, all from one sample in a study of control samples from healthy donors and cancer patients. Sequencing used immunoSEQ multiplex PCR; TCRdb keeps in-frame clones, though not all of them. The sample yields about 93,000 clones, about 87% seen once. The sample taken for sequencing was blood. The receptors were gathered from a woman between 70 and 85 years old in good health. CDR3s include the opening cysteine and the closing phenylalanine or tryptophan. Some rows mark clone size as missing; the rest say once, few, many or name a class of expanded clone.

CDR3 protein	V gene	clone size
CASSYVLDSEFNTIYF	TRBV2	NA
CASSQSARGETQYF	TRBV3-1/TRBV3-2	NA
CASSSSQQGTSTEAFF	TRBV5-6	once
CASSEDNGNTIYF	TRBV5-1	NA
CASSSGTFQETQYF	TRBV11-2	NA
CASSARDTNYGYTF	TRBV2	NA
CASSLGLEKFF	TRBV5-6	NA
CASSPSTHPGAFF	TRBV6-5	NA
CAWSLVAEAFF	TRBV30	NA
CASSEGRSEAFF	TRBV6-1	NA
CASSDTGTGNTIYF	TRBV10-2	NA
CASSLRTGQVNNQPQHF	TRBV7-8	NA
CASSVKAGGTEAFF	TRBV19	NA
CASSIVRAGGDTQYF	TRBV19	NA
CASSTRYGYTF	TRBV28	NA
CASSQTGTGTEAFF	TRBV3-1/TRBV3-2	few
CASSSRGRDTEAFF	TRBV28	NA
CAWGRPRGTEAFF	TRBV30	NA
CASSSRQGDYGYTF	TRBV11-2	NA
CAWSVRSRKTEAFF	TRBV30	NA
CASSPGTGYGYTF	TRBV18	NA
CASSQPQGARSPLHF	TRBV7-2	NA
CASSLGGSGTIYF	TRBV11-3	NA
CASGRDTIYF	TRBV28	NA
CASSNGRETTGELFF	TRBV19	NA
CASSVLGSYNEQFF	TRBV9	NA
CASSSGGVTEAFF	TRBV5-5	NA
CASKPRWRGTEAFF	TRBV6-5	NA
CASSSPSRDEQYF	TRBV5-1	NA
CASSAGWAEYNEQFF	TRBV4-3	NA
CASSQDAGLGGYTF	TRBV4-3	NA
CSASKTPGQHYEQYF	TRBV20-1	NA
CASSLDGYTF	TRBV12-3/TRBV12-4	NA
CASSHPGRGLAFF	TRBV19	NA
CASRRLPGTLAKNIQYF	TRBV7-8	NA
CASSQERTSGRSNEQFF	TRBV3-1/TRBV3-2	once
CASRQDRDEGAFF	TRBV6-5	NA
CASSFGQGWPETQYF	TRBV5-6	NA
CASSSPTTSGQETQYF	TRBV7-7	NA
CASSERRDGRGAQYF	TRBV6-1	NA
CSGWDRGYGYTF	TRBV29-1	NA
CATILGQGASYEQYF	TRBV6-5	NA
CASSLGGQGYGYTF	TRBV5-4	once
CASKRESGANEQFF	TRBV6-5	NA
CSASDLNLQNQPQHF	TRBV20-1	NA
CAWSVAGRNQPQHF	TRBV30	NA
CATGSTGTDTQYF	TRBV2	NA
CASSLDGGQVFSYNEQFF	TRBV7-9	NA
CASSPYSGTSYNEQFF	TRBV7-9	NA
CASASSGGGSETQYF	TRBV9	once
CASSIEWTGGSEAFF	TRBV19	NA
CASSMDRGIYSNQPQHF	TRBV19	few
CASSPYSSSGNTIYF	TRBV7-8	NA
CASSGQSNQPQHF	TRBV19	once
CASSLSSYEQYF	TRBV5-1	NA